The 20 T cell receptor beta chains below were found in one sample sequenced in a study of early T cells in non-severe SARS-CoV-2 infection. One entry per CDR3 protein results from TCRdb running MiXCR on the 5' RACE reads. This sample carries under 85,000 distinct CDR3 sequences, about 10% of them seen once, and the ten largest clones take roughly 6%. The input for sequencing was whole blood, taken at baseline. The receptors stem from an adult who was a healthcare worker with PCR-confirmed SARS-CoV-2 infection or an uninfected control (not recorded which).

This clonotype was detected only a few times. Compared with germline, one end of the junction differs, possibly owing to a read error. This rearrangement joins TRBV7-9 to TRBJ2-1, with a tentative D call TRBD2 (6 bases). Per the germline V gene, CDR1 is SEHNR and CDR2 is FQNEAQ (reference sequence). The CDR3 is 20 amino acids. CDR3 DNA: TGTGCCAGCAGGTTAGGGGACCTAGCGACGGAAAGCAGCTCCTACAATGAGCAGTTCTTC. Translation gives CASRLGDLATESSSYNEQFF.

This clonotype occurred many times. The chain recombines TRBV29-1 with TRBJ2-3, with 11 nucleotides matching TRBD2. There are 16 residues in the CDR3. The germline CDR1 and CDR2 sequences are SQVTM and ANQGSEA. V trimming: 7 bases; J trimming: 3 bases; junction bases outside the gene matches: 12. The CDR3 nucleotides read TGCAGCGCGACCCCCACTAGCGGGAGTGAGACAGATACGCAGTATTTT. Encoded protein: CSATPTSGSETDTQYF.

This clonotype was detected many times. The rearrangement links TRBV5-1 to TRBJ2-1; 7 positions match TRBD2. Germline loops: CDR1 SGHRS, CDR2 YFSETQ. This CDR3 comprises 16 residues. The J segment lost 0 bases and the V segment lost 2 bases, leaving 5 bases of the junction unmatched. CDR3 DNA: TGCGCCAGCAGCTTACTAGCGCCTAGCTCCTACAATGAGCAGTTCTTC. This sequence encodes CASSLLAPSSYNEQFF.

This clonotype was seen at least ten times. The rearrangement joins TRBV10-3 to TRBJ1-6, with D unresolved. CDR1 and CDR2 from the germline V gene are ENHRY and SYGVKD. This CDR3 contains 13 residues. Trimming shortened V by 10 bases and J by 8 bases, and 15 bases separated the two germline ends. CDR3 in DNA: TGTGCCACTACCCCGAGGTGGGATTCACCCCTCCACTTT. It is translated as CATTPRWDSPLHF.

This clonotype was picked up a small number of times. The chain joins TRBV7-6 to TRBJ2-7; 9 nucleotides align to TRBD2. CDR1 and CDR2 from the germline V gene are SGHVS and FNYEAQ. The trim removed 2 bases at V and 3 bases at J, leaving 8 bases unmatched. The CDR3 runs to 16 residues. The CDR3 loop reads CASSLYPRGRVYEQYF. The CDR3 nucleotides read TGTGCCAGCAGCTTATACCCTCGCGGGAGGGTCTACGAGCAGTACTTC.

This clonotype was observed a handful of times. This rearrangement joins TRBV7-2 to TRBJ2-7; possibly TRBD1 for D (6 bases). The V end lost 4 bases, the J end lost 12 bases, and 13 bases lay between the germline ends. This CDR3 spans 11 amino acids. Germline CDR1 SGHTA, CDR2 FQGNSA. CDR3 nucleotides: TGTGCCAGCAGCTCCCGGGACATACTGTACTTC. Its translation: CASSSRDILYF.

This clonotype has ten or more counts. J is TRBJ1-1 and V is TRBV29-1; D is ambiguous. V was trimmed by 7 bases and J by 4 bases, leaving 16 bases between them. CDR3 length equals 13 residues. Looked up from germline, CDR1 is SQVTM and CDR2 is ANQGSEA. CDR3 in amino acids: CSGGLGAFTEAFF. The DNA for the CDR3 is TGCAGCGGTGGTTTAGGCGCGTTCACTGAAGCTTTCTTT. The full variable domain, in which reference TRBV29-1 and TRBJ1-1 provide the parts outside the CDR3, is SAVISQKPSRDICQRGTSLTIQCQVDSQVTMMFWYRQQPGQSLTLIATANQGSEATYESGFVIDKFPISRPNLTFSTLTVSNMSPEDSSIYLCSGGLGAFTEAFFGQGTRLTVV.

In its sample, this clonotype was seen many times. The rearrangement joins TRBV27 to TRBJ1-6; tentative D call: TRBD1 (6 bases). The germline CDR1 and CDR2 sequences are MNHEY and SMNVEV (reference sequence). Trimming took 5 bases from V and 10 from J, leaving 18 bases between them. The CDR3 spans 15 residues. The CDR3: CASSLLRGVFSPLHF. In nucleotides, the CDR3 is TGTGCCAGCAGTCTCCTCAGGGGAGTGTTCTCACCCCTCCACTTT.

CDR3 bases: TGTGCCAGCAGTTCGACTAGCGGGGGGATAATTGGGACCGGGGAGCTGTTTTTT. Its protein is CASSSTSGGIIGTGELFF. The rearrangement uses TRBV6-6 and TRBJ2-2; 13 nucleotides agree with TRBD2. Trimming took 4 bases from V and 5 from J; bases not matched to a gene: 10. The CDR3 contains 18 residues. Germline V lookup: CDR1 MNHNY, CDR2 SVGAGI (reference sequence).

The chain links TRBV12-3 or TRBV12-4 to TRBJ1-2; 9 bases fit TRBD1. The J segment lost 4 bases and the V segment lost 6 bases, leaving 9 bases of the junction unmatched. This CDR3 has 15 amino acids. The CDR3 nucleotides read TGTGCCAGCAGATACACAGGGGGCACTCTCTATGGCTACACCTTC. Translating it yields CASRYTGGTLYGYTF.

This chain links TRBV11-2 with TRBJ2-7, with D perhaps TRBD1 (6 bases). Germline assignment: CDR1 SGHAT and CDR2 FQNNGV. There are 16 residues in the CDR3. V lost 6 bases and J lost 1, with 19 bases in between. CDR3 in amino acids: CASRMVGAGLSYEQYF. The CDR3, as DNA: TGTGCCAGCAGAATGGTGGGGGCAGGGCTATCCTACGAGCAGTACTTC.

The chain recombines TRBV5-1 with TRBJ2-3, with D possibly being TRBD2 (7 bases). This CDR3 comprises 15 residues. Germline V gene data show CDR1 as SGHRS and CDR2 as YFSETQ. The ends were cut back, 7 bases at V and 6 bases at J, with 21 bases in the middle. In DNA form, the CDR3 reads TGCGCCAGCGGGCGCGGGGGCGCGGTGGAGGATACGCAGTATTTT. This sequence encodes CASGRGGAVEDTQYF.

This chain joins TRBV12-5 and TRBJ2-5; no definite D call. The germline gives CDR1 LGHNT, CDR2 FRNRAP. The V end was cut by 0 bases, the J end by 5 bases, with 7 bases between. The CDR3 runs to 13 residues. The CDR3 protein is CASGLVLRETQYF. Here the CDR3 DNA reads TGTGCTAGTGGTTTGGTACTTCGGGAGACCCAGTACTTC. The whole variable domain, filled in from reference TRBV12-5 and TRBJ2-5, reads DARVTQTPRHKVTEMGQEVTMRCQPILGHNTVFWYRQTMMQGLELLAYFRNRAPLDDSGMPKDRFSAEMPDATLATLKIQPSEPRDSAVYFCASGLVLRETQYFGPGTRLLVL.

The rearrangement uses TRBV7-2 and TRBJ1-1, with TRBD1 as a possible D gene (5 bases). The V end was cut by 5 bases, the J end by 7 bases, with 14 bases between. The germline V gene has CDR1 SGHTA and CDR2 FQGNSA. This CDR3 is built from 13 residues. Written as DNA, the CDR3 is TGTGCCAGCAGCGAACTCAACAGGAATGAAGCTTTCTTT. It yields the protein CASSELNRNEAFF.

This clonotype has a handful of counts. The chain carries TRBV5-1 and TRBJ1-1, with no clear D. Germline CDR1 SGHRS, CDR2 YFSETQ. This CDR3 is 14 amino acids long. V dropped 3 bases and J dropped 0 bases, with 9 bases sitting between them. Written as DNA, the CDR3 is TGCGCCAGCAGCTCAGACATCATGAACACTGAAGCTTTCTTT. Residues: CASSSDIMNTEAFF.

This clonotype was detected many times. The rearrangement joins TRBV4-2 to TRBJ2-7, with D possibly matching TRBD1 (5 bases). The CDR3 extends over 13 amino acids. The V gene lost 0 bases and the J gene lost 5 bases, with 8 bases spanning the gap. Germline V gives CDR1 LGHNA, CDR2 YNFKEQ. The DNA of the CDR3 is TGTGCCAGCAGCCAAGAGATAGGGGACGAGCAGTACTTC. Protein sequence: CASSQEIGDEQYF.

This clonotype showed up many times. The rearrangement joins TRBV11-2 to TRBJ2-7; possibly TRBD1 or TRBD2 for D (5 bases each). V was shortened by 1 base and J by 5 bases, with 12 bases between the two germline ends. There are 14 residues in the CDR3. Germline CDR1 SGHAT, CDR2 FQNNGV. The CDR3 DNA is TGTGCCAGCAGCTTAGGGGGGTTTCGGAACGAGCAGTACTTC. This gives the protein CASSLGGFRNEQYF.

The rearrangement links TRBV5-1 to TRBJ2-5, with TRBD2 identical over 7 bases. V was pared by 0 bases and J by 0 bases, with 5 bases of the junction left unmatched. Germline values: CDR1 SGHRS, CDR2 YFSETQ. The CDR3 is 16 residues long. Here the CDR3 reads CASSLGPSGDQETQYF. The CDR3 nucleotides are TGCGCCAGCAGCTTGGGGCCTAGCGGAGACCAAGAGACCCAGTACTTC.

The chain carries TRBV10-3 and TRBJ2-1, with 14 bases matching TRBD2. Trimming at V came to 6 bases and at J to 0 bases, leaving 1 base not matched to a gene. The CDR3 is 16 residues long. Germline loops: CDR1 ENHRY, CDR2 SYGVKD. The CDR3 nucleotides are TGTGCCATCAGGGGGACTAGCGGGAGCTCCTACAATGAGCAGTTCTTC. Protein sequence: CAIRGTSGSSYNEQFF.

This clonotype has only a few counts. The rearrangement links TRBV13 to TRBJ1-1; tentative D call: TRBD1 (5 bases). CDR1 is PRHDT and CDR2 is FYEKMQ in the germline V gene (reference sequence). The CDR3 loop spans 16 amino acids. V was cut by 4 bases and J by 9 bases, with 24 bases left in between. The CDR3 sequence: CASSSLNVRQRGKAFF. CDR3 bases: TGTGCCAGCAGCTCTCTGAATGTCCGACAGAGGGGAAAAGCTTTCTTT.